This is a list of T cell receptor beta chains from one sample in a study of blood T cell repertoires in COVID-19. The method was immunoSEQ multiplex PCR; TCRdb's version includes in-frame clones alone and lacks a portion of them. The sample holds around 35,000 clones; around nine tenths are singletons and the top ten take roughly 10%. Sequenced input: peripheral blood. All receptors come from a man aged 60 to 75 with active COVID-19. The conserved cysteine and the conserved F or W are not part of the CDR3 here. The order of the fields is J gene, V gene, CDR3 protein.

>TRBJ1-5|TRBV18
ASSPNRGNQPQH
>TRBJ2-3|TRBV11-3
ASSLTSGSSSDTQY
>TRBJ1-4|TRBV2
ASSEDIGSNEKLF
>TRBJ1-5|TRBV19
ASSNSFPQPQH
>TRBJ2-1|TRBV27
ASGSGTSGLYNEQF
>TRBJ1-2|TRBV5-1
ASSLIVSRNINYGYT
>TRBJ2-5|TRBV19
ASRNRGTGGGETQY
>TRBJ1-5|TRBV6-1
ASSESGHGQPQH
>TRBJ2-7|TRBV19
ASSPTLAAPYEQY
>TRBJ1-5|TRBV7-2
ASSLGSTPGQPQH
>TRBJ2-7|TRBV7-8
ASSPPTSEQY
>TRBJ2-7|TRBV10-3
AIGTSGLSSYEQY
>TRBJ1-1|TRBV6-6
ASSYSGQGTTEAF
>TRBJ2-5|TRBV11-2
ASSFSTGGEETQY
>TRBJ1-4|TRBV9
ASSTHQNEKLF
>TRBJ2-7|TRBV5-6
ASSRDYQLVSYEQY
>TRBJ2-5|TRBV6-5
ASSPTGAYQETQY
>TRBJ1-5|TRBV5-6
ASSSRAGGGGIGQPQH
>TRBJ1-4|TRBV5-1
ASSLALGAATNEKLF
>TRBJ2-7|TRBV10-3
AISESNGPYEQY
>TRBJ2-2|TRBV19
ASSTQNTGELF
>TRBJ2-6|TRBV28
ASSPPGRGRFGANVLT
>TRBJ2-3|TRBV6-1
ASSEVGGLATDTQY
>TRBJ1-1|TRBV6-5
ASSRQSSNTEAF
>TRBJ2-5|TRBV30
AWSAPGIYEETQY
>TRBJ2-1|TRBV5-4
ASSPTGTRANEQF
>TRBJ2-3|TRBV10-3
AISEPAGVYQTQY
>TRBJ2-2|TRBV3-1/TRBV3-2
ASSQAFDTGELF
>TRBJ1-6|TRBV5-8
ASRGQGVNSPLH
>TRBJ2-7|TRBV27
ASSLQGAAYEQY
>TRBJ1-4|TRBV19
ASRIGQNNEKLF
>TRBJ2-2|TRBV7-3
ASSFALVVPGELF
>TRBJ2-7|TRBV7-9
ASSRTPNYEQY
>TRBJ2-1|TRBV19
ASSKLVRQSEQF
>TRBJ1-4|TRBV3-1/TRBV3-2
ASSPDTKGNEKLF
>TRBJ1-5|TRBV15
ATSRDRGYNQPQH
>TRBJ1-1|TRBV11-3
ASSLGEGSGTEAF
>TRBJ1-2|TRBV7-9
ASNPGQNLGGYT
>TRBJ1-2|TRBV4-1
ASSQDPGQPNYGYT
>TRBJ1-2|TRBV7-6
ASSLAGVGTARSESYGYT
>TRBJ2-4|TRBV18
ASSPPAVENIQY
>TRBJ2-3|TRBV18
ASSQGLAGGTDTQY
>TRBJ1-2|TRBV27
ASSLSYSADIYGYT
>TRBJ1-2|TRBV18
ASSPGSGSDYGYT
>TRBJ1-2|TRBV13
ASYSRDRVYGYT
>TRBJ2-2|TRBV7-3
ASSSGTSGLTGELF
>TRBJ1-6|TRBV30
AWSPTLPGTGSNSPLH